The 17 T cell receptor beta chains given below trace back to one sample, sequenced in a study of CD8 T cells in ankylosing spondylitis. TCRdb re-called the 5' RACE reads with MiXCR, one entry per CDR3 protein. The data show roughly 160,000 distinct CDR3 sequences, 11% seen once. Sequenced input: blood, either unsorted or a sorted T cell fraction (not recorded which). The receptors were sampled from a male donor with ankylosing spondylitis or in good health (not recorded which).

This clonotype was seen at least ten times. The genes are TRBV29-1 and TRBJ2-4; the match to TRBD1 covers 7 bases. This CDR3 has 14 residues. Trimming removed 6 bases from V and 7 bases from J; junction bases left unmatched: 12. Germline CDR1 and CDR2: SQVTM and ANQGSEA. CDR3 bases: TGCAGCGTAGCCGGGACAGAACTCCCTAACATTCAGTACTTC. This translates into CSVAGTELPNIQYF. The full variable domain, with the rest looked up from reference TRBV29-1 and TRBJ2-4, is SAVISQKPSRDICQRGTSLTIQCQVDSQVTMMFWYRQQPGQSLTLIATANQGSEATYESGFVIDKFPISRPNLTFSTLTVSNMSPEDSSIYLCSVAGTELPNIQYFGAGTRLSVL.

This clonotype was seen at least ten times. The chain employs TRBV6-5 and TRBJ1-3; no reliable D call. The CDR3 totals 12 residues. V was trimmed by 5 bases and J by 4 bases, leaving 6 bases between them. Germline V gene data show CDR1 as MNHEY and CDR2 as SVGAGI. CDR3 in DNA: TGTGCCAGCAGTCAAACAGGAAACACCATATATTTT. Translated, it gives CASSQTGNTIYF.

The chain employs TRBV14 and TRBJ1-4, with 7 bases aligning to TRBD1. This CDR3 region has 16 residues. V lost 0 bases and J lost 5; bases outside the gene matches: 6. CDR1 and CDR2 from the germline V gene are SGHDN and FVKESK. Here the CDR3 reads CASSQETGARNEKLFF. CDR3 in DNA: TGTGCCAGCAGCCAAGAAACAGGGGCCCGAAATGAAAAACTGTTTTTT.

The chain recombines TRBV5-1 with TRBJ2-2; 14 bases map to TRBD2. Unmatched junction bases numbered 5, after V lost 3 bases and J lost 4 bases. This CDR3 has 17 amino acids. The germline V gene has CDR1 SGHRS and CDR2 YFSETQ. The CDR3 is CASSSRTSGRSTGELFF. CDR3 in DNA: TGCGCCAGCAGCTCTAGGACTAGCGGGAGGAGCACCGGGGAGCTGTTTTTT. Looking up the rest from reference TRBV5-1 and TRBJ2-2 gives the full variable domain: KAGVTQTPRYLIKTRGQQVTLSCSPISGHRSVSWYQQTPGQGLQFLFEYFSETQRNKGNFPGRFSGRQFSNSRSEMNVSTLELGDSALYLCASSSRTSGRSTGELFFGEGSRLTVL.

The sample holds many counts of this clonotype. This CDR3 reads CASSHRSLAATGELFF. The CDR3 DNA reads as TGTGCCAGCAGCCACCGAAGCCTAGCGGCAACCGGGGAGCTGTTTTTT. The rearrangement joins TRBV3-1 to TRBJ2-2; 7 nucleotides align to TRBD2. Looked up from germline, CDR1 is LGHDT and CDR2 is YNNKEL (reference sequence). J was trimmed by 5 bases and V by 3 bases; bases with no gene match: 9. CDR3 length: 16 residues.

The chain has TRBV11-2 and TRBJ2-1; TRBD2 might be the D (7 bases). The CDR3 is 14 amino acids. V lost 5 bases and J lost 6, with 14 bases in between. The germline gives CDR1 SGHAT, CDR2 FQNNGV. The DNA of the CDR3 is TGTGCCAGCAGCCCCTTGGGGGGGCTCAATGAGCAGTTCTTC. This translates into CASSPLGGLNEQFF.

The chain is built from TRBV7-2 and TRBJ2-7; 7 bases match TRBD1. The CDR3 consists of 14 residues. Per germline, CDR1 SGHTA and CDR2 FQGNSA. Trimming cost V 5 bases and J 1 base; bases outside gene matches: 5. The CDR3 coding sequence is TGTGCCAGCAGCCCTTGGACAGGTTCCTACGAGCAGTACTTC. This gives the protein CASSPWTGSYEQYF.

The table lists this clonotype with a few counts. V usage is TRBV20-1 and J usage is TRBJ2-5; possible D gene TRBD2, 7 bases. There are 15 residues in the CDR3. V was clipped by 2 bases and J by 4 bases, with 17 bases between them. CDR1 and CDR2 from the germline V gene are DFQATT and SNEGSKA (reference sequence). CDR3 protein: CSARRAGAIRETQYF. DNA for the CDR3: TGCAGTGCTAGAAGGGCGGGGGCGATCCGAGAGACCCAGTACTTC.

There are a few counts of this clonotype. This chain joins TRBV7-2 and TRBJ2-2; 8 positions agree with TRBD1. In germline, CDR1 is SGHTA, CDR2 FQGNSA. This CDR3 comprises 15 residues. V was pared by 4 bases and J by 1 base, with 2 bases of the junction left unmatched. CDR3 loop: CASSSGGVNTGELFF. In DNA form, the CDR3 reads TGTGCCAGCAGCTCAGGGGGCGTGAACACCGGGGAGCTGTTTTTT.

This clonotype was seen ten or more times. V gene TRBV6-2 or TRBV6-3 combines with J gene TRBJ2-5; possible D gene TRBD2, 5 bases. Between the trimmed V and J ends, which lost 6 bases and 4 bases, there was a span of 12 bases. From germline, CDR1 is MNHEY and CDR2 SVGEGT. This CDR3 region has 13 residues. Written as DNA, the CDR3 is TGTGCCAGCAGGAGAGGCCGGGGAGAGACCCAGTACTTC. Translation: CASRRGRGETQYF.

The chain couples TRBV5-1 to TRBJ2-2; D possibly uses TRBD1 or TRBD2 (6 bases each). Germline V gives CDR1 SGHRS, CDR2 YFSETQ. Trimming took 0 bases from V and 3 from J, leaving 9 bases between them. The CDR3 is 15 residues long. The CDR3 region is CASSLDGGYTGELFF. The CDR3 DNA reads TGCGCCAGCAGCTTGGACGGGGGCTACACCGGGGAGCTGTTTTTT.

This clonotype was seen repeatedly, ten times or more. This rearrangement joins TRBV5-1 to TRBJ1-5; 8 nucleotides agree with TRBD1. Germline V gives CDR1 SGHRS, CDR2 YFSETQ. The CDR3 has 18 amino acids. Losses at the gene ends were 7 bases for V and 0 bases for J; bases not matched to a gene: 15. This CDR3 is CASRRYPLGTGSNQPQHF. The CDR3 region has the DNA TGCGCCAGCCGTAGATACCCACTCGGGACAGGTAGCAATCAGCCCCAGCATTTT.

This clonotype was seen at least ten times. This chain uses TRBV5-1 with TRBJ2-5; TRBD1 matches 9 bases. Trimming took 1 base from V and 5 from J; bases not matched to a gene: 3. This CDR3 is built from 14 residues. Germline values: CDR1 SGHRS, CDR2 YFSETQ. CDR3 sequence (DNA): TGCGCCAGCAGCTTGACAGGGGGCCAGGAGACCCAGTACTTC. Translated, it gives CASSLTGGQETQYF.

In this sample, this clonotype turned up many times. This rearrangement joins TRBV7-8 to TRBJ2-7, with a tentative D call TRBD1 (6 bases). The length of the CDR3 is 12 residues. Trimming took off 11 bases at V and 3 bases at J, with 14 bases between the two ends. Germline V gene lookup returns CDR1 SGHVS and CDR2 FQNEAQ. DNA for the CDR3: TGTGCCCTAACGACAGGCCTCTACGAGCAGTACTTC. As protein: CALTTGLYEQYF.

CDR3 coding DNA: TGTGCCAGCAGTATCAGGGGGCCCTACGAGCAGTACTTC. It translates to CASSIRGPYEQYF. The rearrangement uses TRBV27 and TRBJ2-7; TRBD1 matches at 8 bases. With 5 bases clipped from V and 2 bases from J, the junction kept 2 bases outside the gene matches. This CDR3 is 13 amino acids long. Germline V gene data show CDR1 as MNHEY and CDR2 as SMNVEV (reference sequence).

This clonotype showed up many times. The V gene is TRBV29-1, the J gene TRBJ1-6; D is ambiguous. Deletions cut 6 bases from V and 10 bases from J, with 16 bases between. This CDR3 is built from 13 residues. Germline V gene sequence: CDR1 SQVTM, CDR2 ANQGSEA. CDR3 nucleotides: TGCAGCGTCCGGGCCAACGAGGGCTCACCCCTCCACTTT. Protein product: CSVRANEGSPLHF.

The V call is TRBV7-8, the J call TRBJ2-3; 7 bases align to TRBD2. The CDR3 runs 16 residues. Germline V gene sequence: CDR1 SGHVS, CDR2 FQNEAQ. Germline trimming cut 4 bases from V and 1 base from J; bases unmatched to any gene: 8. Here the CDR3 DNA reads TGTGCCAGCAGCTACCGGACTAGAGCTGGCACAGATACGCAGTATTTT. This gives the protein CASSYRTRAGTDTQYF. The entire variable domain, with the rest obtained from reference TRBV7-8 and TRBJ2-3, is as follows: GAGVSQSPRYKVAKRGQDVALRCDPISGHVSLFWYQQALGQGPEFLTYFQNEAQLDKSGLPSDRFFAERPEGSVSTLKIQRTQQEDSAVYLCASSYRTRAGTDTQYFGPGTRLTVL.